The sequence of this T cell receptor (beta chain) was determined in a study of shared clonotypes between healthy human individuals. Overall study context: Researchers assigned three CD4 naive, three CD4 memory, two CD8 naive and one CD8 memory plate to each donor. General study points: Naive subsets generally exceeded memory subsets in estimated richness.

V dropped 3 bases and J dropped 6 bases, with 14 bases sitting between them. Germline CDR1 SGHRS, CDR2 YFSETQ. CDR3 length equals 14 residues. Only in-frame clones appear in the TCRdb table, and some are missing; sequencing was by immunoSEQ multiplex PCR. The table shows a few million clones, with 85% to 95% occurring only once. Naive CD4+ cells were CD45RA-selected; the remaining cells were memory. Of note for this clone: Its antigen is still unknown.

This chain uses TRBV5-1 with TRBJ2-3; D call uncertain. Sequenced material: naive CD4+ T cells from PBMCs. The subset: CD45RA+ positively selected. The receptor was isolated from a man younger than 35 in good health. Some clones in this sample may be carry-over from other donors' samples. The CDR3 reads CASSSGTSADTQYF. In DNA, the CDR3 is TGCGCCAGCAGCTCTGGCACTTCGGCGGATACGCAGTATTTT.